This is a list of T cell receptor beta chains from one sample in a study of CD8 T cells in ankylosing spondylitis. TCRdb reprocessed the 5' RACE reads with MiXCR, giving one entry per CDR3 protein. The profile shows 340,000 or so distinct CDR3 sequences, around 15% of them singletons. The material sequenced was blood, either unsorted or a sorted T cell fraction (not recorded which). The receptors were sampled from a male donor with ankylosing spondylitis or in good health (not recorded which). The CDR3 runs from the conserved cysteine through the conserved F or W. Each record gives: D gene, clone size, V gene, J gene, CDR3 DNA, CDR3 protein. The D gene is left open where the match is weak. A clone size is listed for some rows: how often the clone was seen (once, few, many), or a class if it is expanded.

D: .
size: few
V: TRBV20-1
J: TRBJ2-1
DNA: TGCAGTGCTCCTCGAGCGGGTTCCTACAATGAGCAGTTCTTC
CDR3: CSAPRAGSYNEQFF

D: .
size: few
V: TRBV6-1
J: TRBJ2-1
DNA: TGTGCCAGCAGTGACATACTTCGACACAATGAGCAGTTCTTC
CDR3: CASSDILRHNEQFF

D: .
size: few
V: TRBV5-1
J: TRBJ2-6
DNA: TGCGCCAGCAGCACTCGGGACTCCTTGTCTGGGGCCAACGTCCTGACTTTC
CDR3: CASSTRDSLSGANVLTF

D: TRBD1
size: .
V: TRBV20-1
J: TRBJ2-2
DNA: TGCAGTGCTTTTGACAGGGGGATGAACACCGGGGAGCTGTTTTTT
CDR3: CSAFDRGMNTGELFF

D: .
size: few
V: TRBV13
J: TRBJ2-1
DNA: TGTGCCAGCAGCTTCGACACCCCCCACAATGAGCAGTTCTTC
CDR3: CASSFDTPHNEQFF

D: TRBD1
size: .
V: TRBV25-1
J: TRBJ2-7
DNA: TGTGCCAGCAGTGAATTAGAGGGGGCGGTCTCCGAGCAGTACTTC
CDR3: CASSELEGAVSEQYF

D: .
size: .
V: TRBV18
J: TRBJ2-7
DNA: TGTGCCAGCTCACCACGTGAGACCTACGAGCAGTACTTC
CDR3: CASSPRETYEQYF

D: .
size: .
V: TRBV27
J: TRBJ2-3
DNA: TGTGCCAGCAGTTTCGGGTGGAAAGATACGCAGTATTTT
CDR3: CASSFGWKDTQYF

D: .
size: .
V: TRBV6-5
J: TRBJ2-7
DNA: TGTGCCAGCAGTTACCACAGGCCGAGCTCCTACGAGCAGTACTTC
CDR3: CASSYHRPSSYEQYF

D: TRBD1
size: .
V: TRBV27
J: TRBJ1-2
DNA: TGTGCCAGCAGTAGCCGGACAGGGGTGTATGGCTACACCTTC
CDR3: CASSSRTGVYGYTF

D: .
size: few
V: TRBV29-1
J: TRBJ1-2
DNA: TGCAGTGCGCGGGCCGTAGACTATGGCTACACCTTC
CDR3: CSARAVDYGYTF

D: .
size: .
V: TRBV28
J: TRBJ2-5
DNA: TGTGCCCGCGGGACGTCGCAAGAGACCCAGTACTTC
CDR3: CARGTSQETQYF